This TCR beta chain was captured in a study of blood T cell repertoires in COVID-19. Measured with immunoSEQ multiplex PCR; TCRdb has only the in-frame clones, and not every one. Here the sample spans a few hundred thousand clones, roughly nine tenths being singletons. CDR1 and CDR2 from the germline V gene are SGHDN and FVKESK. The trim removed 1 base at V and 8 bases at J, leaving 9 bases unmatched. The CDR3 consists of 16 residues. This TCR came from a man in his 60s who had recovered from COVID-19. The material sequenced was peripheral blood. The V and J genes are TRBV14 and TRBJ2-4; 9 bases match TRBD1. CDR3 sequence: CASSQGFRDRVDIQYF. The CDR3 DNA sequence: TGTGCCAGCAGCCAAGGGTTCCGGGACAGGGTCGACATTCAGTACTTC.